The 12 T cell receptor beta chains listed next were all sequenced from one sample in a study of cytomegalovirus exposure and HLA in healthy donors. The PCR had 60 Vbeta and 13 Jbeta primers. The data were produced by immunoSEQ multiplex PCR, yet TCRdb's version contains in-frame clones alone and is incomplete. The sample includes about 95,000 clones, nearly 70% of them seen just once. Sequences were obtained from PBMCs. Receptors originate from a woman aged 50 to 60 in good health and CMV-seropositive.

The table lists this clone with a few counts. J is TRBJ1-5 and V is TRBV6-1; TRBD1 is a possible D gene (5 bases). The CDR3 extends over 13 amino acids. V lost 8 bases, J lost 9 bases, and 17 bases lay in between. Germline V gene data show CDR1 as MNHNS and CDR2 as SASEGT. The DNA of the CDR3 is TGTGCCAGCCATCCCTGGAGGGGTCCGCCCCAGCATTTT. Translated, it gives CASHPWRGPPQHF.

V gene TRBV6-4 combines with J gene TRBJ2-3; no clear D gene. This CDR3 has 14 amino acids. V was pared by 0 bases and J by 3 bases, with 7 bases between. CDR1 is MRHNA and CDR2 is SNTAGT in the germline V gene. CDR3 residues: CASSDSYETDTQYF. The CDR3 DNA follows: TGTGCCAGCAGTGACTCCTACGAGACAGATACGCAGTATTTT.

This CDR3 reads CASSQFGQVDEQYF. CDR3 nucleotides: TGTGCCAGCTCACAGTTTGGGCAGGTCGACGAGCAGTACTTC. The V and J genes are TRBV18 and TRBJ2-7; D unclear. Trimming removed 4 bases at V and 5 bases at J, with 15 bases between. Germline CDR1 reads KGHSH; CDR2 reads LQKENI. The CDR3 is made up of 14 amino acids.

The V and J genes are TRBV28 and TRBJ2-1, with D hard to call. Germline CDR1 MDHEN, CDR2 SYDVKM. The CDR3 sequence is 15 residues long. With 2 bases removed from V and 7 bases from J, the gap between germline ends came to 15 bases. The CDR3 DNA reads TGTGCCAGCAGTTTAGGAGTTACCGTTCATAATGAGCAGTTCTTC. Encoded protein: CASSLGVTVHNEQFF.

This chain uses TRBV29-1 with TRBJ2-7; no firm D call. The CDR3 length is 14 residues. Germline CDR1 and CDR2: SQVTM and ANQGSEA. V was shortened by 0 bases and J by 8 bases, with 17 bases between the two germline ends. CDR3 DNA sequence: TGCAGCGTTGAAGACGGAGCCCCGAGTAGGAAGCAGTACTTC. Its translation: CSVEDGAPSRKQYF.

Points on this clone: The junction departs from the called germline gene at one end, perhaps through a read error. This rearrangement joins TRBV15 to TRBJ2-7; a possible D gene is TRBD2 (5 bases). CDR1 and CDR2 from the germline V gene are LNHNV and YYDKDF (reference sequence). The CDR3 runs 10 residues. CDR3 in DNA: TGTGCCACCAAGGCGGACTGCCGGAACTTC. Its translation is CATKADCRNF.

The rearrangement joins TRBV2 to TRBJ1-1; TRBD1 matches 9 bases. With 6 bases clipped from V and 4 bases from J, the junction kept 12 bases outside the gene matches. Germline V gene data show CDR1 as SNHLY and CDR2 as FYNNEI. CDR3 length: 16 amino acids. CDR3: CASRQSRGTGSTEAFF. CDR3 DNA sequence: TGTGCCAGCAGACAAAGTCGTGGGACAGGGAGCACTGAAGCTTTCTTT. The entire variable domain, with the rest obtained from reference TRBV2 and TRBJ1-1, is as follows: EPEVTQTPSHQVTQMGQEVILRCVPISNHLYFYWYRQILGQKVEFLVSFYNNEISEKSEIFDDQFSVERPDGSNFTLKIRSTKLEDSAMYFCASRQSRGTGSTEAFFGQGTRLTVV.

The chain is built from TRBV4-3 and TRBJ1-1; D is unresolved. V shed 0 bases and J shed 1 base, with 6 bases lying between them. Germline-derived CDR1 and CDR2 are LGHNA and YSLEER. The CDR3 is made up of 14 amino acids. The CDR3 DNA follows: TGCGCCAGCAGCCAAGATCGGTGGAACACTGAAGCTTTCTTT. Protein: CASSQDRWNTEAFF.

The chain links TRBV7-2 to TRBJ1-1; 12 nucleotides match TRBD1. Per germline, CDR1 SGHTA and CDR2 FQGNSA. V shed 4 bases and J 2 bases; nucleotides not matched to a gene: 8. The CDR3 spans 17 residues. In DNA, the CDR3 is TGTGCCAGCAGCTCTAATCCGGGACAGGGGGCTAACACTGAAGCTTTCTTT. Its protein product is CASSSNPGQGANTEAFF.

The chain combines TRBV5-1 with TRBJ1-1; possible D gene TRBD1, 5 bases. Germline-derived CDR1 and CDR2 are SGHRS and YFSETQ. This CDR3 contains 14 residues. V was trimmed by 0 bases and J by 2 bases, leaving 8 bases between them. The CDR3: CASSLEGSNTEAFF. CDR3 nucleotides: TGCGCCAGCAGCTTGGAGGGGTCAAACACTGAAGCTTTCTTT.

CDR3 residues: CASTKGGNTGELFF. The CDR3 DNA sequence: TGCGCCAGCACAAAAGGGGGGAACACCGGGGAGCTGTTTTTT. V usage is TRBV10-2 and J usage is TRBJ2-2, with D tentatively TRBD1 (6 bases). V was pared by 7 bases and J by 1 base, with 10 bases between. Looked up from germline, CDR1 is WSHSY and CDR2 is SAAADI. This CDR3 is 14 amino acids long.

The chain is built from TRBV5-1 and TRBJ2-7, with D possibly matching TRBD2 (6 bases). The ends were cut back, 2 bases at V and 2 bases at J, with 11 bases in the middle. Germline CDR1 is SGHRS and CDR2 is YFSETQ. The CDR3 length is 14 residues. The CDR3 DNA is TGCGCCAGCAGCTTAGGGGAGGAAACCTACGAGCAGTACTTC. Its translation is CASSLGEETYEQYF.